This TCR beta chain came from a study of cytomegalovirus exposure and HLA in healthy donors. The PCR was carried out with 60 Vbeta primers and 13 Jbeta primers. TCRdb's table, derived via immunoSEQ multiplex PCR, lists solely in-frame clones and lacks some. The sample has approximately 200,000 clones, around 80% seen once. This sequence originates from a young woman in good health and CMV-seropositive. The sample consisted of PBMCs.

CDR3 residues: CASRPNRDSNQPQHF. The CDR3 DNA reads TGTGCCAGCAGACCTAACAGGGATAGCAATCAGCCCCAGCATTTT. The chain uses TRBV6-1 and TRBJ1-5; D perhaps matches TRBD1 (6 bases). Germline assignment: CDR1 MNHNS and CDR2 SASEGT. The CDR3 has 15 residues. V gave up 6 bases and J gave up 0 bases, with 12 bases separating them.